Described below is a single T cell receptor beta chain sequence and its context. This sample was included in a study of blood T cell repertoires in COVID-19. Overall study context: Italy, Spain and the United States were the sources of the convalescent and acute COVID-19 samples.

This CDR3 has 15 amino acids. Between the trimmed V and J ends, which lost 0 bases and 1 base, there was a span of 6 bases. Germline CDR1 is MNHEY and CDR2 is SVGEGT. Libraries were prepared by immunoSEQ multiplex PCR; TCRdb keeps only in-frame clonotypes and omits some of them. The sample has just under 150,000 clones, about 89% seen once. The TCR was taken from a man in his fifties who had recovered from COVID-19. The rearrangement uses TRBV6-2 or TRBV6-3 and TRBJ1-4; no definite D call. The sequencing sample was made of peripheral blood. The DNA of the CDR3 is TGTGCCAGCAGTTACTCCGCAGGAACTAATGAAAAACTGTTTTTT. Protein: CASSYSAGTNEKLFF.